Detailed here is one T cell receptor (beta chain). The same CDR3 also results from other DNA sequences found in this sample. Splitting the CD4+ cells yielded a CD45RA+ naive subset and a CD45RA-negative memory subset. V was pared by 6 bases and J by 2 bases, with 4 bases of the junction left unmatched. The CDR3 loop spans 14 amino acids. CDR1 and CDR2 (germline): MNHNS, SASEGT. The sample comes from a study of shared clonotypes between healthy human individuals. Clones were read by immunoSEQ multiplex PCR, and TCRdb kept only the in-frame ones, dropping some. The profile covers millions of clones, with approximately 94% appearing a single time and 0.14% taken by the ten largest.

This TCR was sampled from a man aged 18 to 35 in good health. What was sequenced was naive CD4+ T cells sorted from blood. Subset specified: CD45RA+ positively selected. The J gene is TRBJ2-3, the V gene TRBV6-1; TRBD1 matches at 8 bases. The CDR3 coding sequence is TGTGCCAGCAGGACGGACAGGGCCACAGATACGCAGTATTTT. It codes for CASRTDRATDTQYF.